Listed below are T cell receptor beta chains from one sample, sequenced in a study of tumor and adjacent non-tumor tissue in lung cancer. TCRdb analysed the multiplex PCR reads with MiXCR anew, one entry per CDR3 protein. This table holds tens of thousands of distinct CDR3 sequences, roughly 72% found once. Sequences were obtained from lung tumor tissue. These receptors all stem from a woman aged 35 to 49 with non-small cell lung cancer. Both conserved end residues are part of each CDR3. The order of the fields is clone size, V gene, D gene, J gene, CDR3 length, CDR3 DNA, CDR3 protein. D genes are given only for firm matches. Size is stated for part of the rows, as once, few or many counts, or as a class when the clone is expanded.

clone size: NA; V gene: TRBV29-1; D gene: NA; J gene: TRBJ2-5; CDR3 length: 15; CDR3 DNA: TGCAGCGTTGATTCTGCTGACAGGCTGGGGGGGACCCAGTACTTC; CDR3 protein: CSVDSADRLGGTQYF
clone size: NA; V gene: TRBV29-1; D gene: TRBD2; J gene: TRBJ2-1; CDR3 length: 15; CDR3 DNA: TGCAGCCTTGGACTAGCGGGGGACCCCCGAGGTGAACAGTTCTTC; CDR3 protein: CSLGLAGDPRGEQFF
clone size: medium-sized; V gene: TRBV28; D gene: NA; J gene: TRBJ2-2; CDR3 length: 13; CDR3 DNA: TGTGCCAGCAGACCGCAGGGTACCGGGGAGCTGTTTTTT; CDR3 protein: CASRPQGTGELFF
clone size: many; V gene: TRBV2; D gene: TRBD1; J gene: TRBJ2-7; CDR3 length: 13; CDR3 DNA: TGTGCCAGCAGGGCTGGACAGGTCTACGAGCAGTACTTC; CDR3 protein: CASRAGQVYEQYF
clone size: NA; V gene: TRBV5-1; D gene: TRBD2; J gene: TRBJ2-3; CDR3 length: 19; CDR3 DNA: TGCGCCAGCAGGAATCCATGGACAAGCGGGGGGATTAGCACAGATACGCAGTATTTT; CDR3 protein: CASRNPWTSGGISTDTQYF
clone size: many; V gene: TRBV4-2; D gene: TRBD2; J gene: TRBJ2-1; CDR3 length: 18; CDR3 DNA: TGTGCCAGCAGCCAAGGCCCCCCGACTAGCGGGGCCTACAATGAGCAGTTCTTC; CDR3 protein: CASSQGPPTSGAYNEQFF
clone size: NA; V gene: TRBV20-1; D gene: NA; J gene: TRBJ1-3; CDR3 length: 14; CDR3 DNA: TGCAGTGCCAGGGTTTTTACCTTTGGAAACACCATATATTTT; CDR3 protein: CSARVFTFGNTIYF
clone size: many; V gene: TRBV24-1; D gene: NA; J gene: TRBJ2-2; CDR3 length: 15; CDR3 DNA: TGTGCCACCAGTGATTTGCAGGGAAACACCGGGGAGCTGTTTTTT; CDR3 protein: CATSDLQGNTGELFF
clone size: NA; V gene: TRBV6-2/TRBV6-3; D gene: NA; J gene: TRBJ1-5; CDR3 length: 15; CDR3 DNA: TGTGCCATTAGTTCCCGACAGGCCCGCAATCAGCCCCAGCATTTT; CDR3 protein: CAISSRQARNQPQHF
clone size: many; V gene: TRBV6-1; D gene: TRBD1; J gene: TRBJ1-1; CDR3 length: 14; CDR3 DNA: TGTGCCAGCAGCGTCAGGGGGCGGGACACTGAAGCTTTCTTT; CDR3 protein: CASSVRGRDTEAFF
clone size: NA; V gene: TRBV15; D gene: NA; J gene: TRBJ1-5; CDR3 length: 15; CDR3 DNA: TGTGCCACCAGCTTAGGCCGATATGAAAATAAGCCCCAGCATTTT; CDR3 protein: CATSLGRYENKPQHF
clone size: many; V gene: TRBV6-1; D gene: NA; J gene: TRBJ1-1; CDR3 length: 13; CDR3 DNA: TGTGCCAGCGGGGCCCGCATGAACACTGAAGCTTTCTTT; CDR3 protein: CASGARMNTEAFF
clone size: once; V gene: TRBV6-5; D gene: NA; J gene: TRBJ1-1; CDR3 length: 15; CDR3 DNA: TGTGCCAGCAGTGGCCAGGTTAGTGGCGGCACTGAAGCTTTCTTT; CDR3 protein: CASSGQVSGGTEAFF
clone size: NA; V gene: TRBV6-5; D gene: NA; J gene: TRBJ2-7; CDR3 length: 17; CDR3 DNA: TGTGCCAGCAGTTACTCGATGTCAGGGGTCGGCTCCTACGAGCAGTGCTTC; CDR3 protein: CASSYSMSGVGSYEQCF
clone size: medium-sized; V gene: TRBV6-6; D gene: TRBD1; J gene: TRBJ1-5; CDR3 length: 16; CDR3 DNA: TGTGCCAGCAGTACCGGGACAGGGGGCGTCTTGGGGCCCCAGCATTTT; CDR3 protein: CASSTGTGGVLGPQHF
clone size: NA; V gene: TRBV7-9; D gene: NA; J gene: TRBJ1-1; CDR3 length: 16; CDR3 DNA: TGTGCCAGCAGCTTATGGTTGGGACAAGTGAACACTGAAGCTTTCTTT; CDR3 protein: CASSLWLGQVNTEAFF
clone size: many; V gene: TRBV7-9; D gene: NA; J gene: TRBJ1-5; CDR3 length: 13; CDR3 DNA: TGTGCCAGCAGCGCCCAAGCCAATCAGCCCCAGCATTTT; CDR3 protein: CASSAQANQPQHF
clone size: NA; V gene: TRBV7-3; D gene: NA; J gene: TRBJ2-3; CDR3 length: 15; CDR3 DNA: TGTGCCAGCAGCTTAGGTGGGGCTAGCAGAGATACGCAGTATTTT; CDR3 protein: CASSLGGASRDTQYF
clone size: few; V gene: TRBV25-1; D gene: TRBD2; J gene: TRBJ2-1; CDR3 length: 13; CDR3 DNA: TGTGCCAGCAAAACTGGCGGGAGTCTTGAGCAGTTCTTC; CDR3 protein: CASKTGGSLEQFF
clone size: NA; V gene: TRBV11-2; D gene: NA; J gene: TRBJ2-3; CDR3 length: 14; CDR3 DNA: TGTGCCAGCAGCCCTTTAAGCGCGACAGATATGCAGTATTTT; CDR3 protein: CASSPLSATDMQYF
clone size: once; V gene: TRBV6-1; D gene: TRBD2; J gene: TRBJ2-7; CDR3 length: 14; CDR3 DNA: TGTGTAAGCAGTGATGAAGCGGGGTCCTATGAGCAGTACTTC; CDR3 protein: CVSSDEAGSYEQYF
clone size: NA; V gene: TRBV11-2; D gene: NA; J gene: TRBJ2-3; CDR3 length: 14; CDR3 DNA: TGTGCTAGCATCGATAGCGCTGTCACAGATACGCAGTATTTT; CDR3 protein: CASIDSAVTDTQYF
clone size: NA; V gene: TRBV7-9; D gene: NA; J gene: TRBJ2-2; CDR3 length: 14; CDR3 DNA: TGTGCCAGCAGCTTTACGGGTTACACCCGGGAGCTGTTTTTT; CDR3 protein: CASSFTGYTRELFF
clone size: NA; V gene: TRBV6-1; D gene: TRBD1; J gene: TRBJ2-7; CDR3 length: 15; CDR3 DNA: TGTGCCAGTAGTCAAGATCAGGGGGCACCCTACGAGCAGTACTTC; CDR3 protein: CASSQDQGAPYEQYF
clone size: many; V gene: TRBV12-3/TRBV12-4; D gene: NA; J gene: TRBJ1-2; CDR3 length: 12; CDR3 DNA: TGTGCCAGCAGTTTTGGCAGCTATGGCTACACCTTC; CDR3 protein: CASSFGSYGYTF
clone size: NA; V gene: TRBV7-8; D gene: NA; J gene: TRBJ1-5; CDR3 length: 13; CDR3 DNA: TGTGCCAGTACCTACAGGAGCAATCAGCCCCACCATTTT; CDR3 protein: CASTYRSNQPHHF
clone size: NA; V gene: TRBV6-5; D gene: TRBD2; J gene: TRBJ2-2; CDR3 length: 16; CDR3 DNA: TGTACCAGCAGTTATCGGGGGGTCGCGGCCCGCAGGGAGCTGTTTTTT; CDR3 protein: CTSSYRGVAARRELFF
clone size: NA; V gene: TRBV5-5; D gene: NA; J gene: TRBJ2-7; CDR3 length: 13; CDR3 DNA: TGTACCAGCAGCTTGAACAGGGCTTACGAGCAGTACTTC; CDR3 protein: CTSSLNRAYEQYF
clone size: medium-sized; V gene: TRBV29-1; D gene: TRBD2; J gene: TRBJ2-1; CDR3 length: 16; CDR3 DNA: TGCAGCGTGGTAAGCGGGATTAGCGCTCTACACAATGAGCAGTTCTTC; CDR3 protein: CSVVSGISALHNEQFF
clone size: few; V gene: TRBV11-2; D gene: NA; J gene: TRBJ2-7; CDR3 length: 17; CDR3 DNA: TGTGCCAACAGCTCACCCGGTCGGGCGGAGGGCGACTACGAGCAGTACTTC; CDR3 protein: CANSSPGRAEGDYEQYF
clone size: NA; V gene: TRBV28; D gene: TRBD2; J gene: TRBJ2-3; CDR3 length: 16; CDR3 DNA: TGTGCCAGCAGAGGGACTAGCGGGAGAAGGGCAGATACGCGGTATTTT; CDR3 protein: CASRGTSGRRADTRYF
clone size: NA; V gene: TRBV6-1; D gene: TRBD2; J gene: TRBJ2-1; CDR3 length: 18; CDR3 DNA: TGTGCCAACAGTGAACCTACTAGCGGGCGGGGATTGTACAATGTGCAGTTCTTC; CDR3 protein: CANSEPTSGRGLYNVQFF
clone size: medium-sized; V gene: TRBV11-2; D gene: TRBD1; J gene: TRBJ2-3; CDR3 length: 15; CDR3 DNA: TGTGCCAGCAGCCCGCTCTCAGGGGGCACGGATACGCAGTATTTT; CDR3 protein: CASSPLSGGTDTQYF
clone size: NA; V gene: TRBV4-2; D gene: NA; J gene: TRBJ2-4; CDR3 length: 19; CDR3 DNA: TGTGCCAGCAGGGCTAGCGTGAGGGTCGGAGAGGGAGCCAAAAACATTCAGTACTTC; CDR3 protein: CASRASVRVGEGAKNIQYF
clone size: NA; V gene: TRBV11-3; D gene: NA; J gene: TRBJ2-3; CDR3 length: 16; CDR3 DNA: TGTACCAGCAGCCCTCGAACAAGGGGAAGGATAGATACGCAGTATTTT; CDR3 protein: CTSSPRTRGRIDTQYF
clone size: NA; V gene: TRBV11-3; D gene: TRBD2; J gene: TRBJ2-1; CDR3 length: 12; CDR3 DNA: TGTGCCAGCTGCTGGGGGGGGGTCGTGCAGTCCTTC; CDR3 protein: CASCWGGVVQSF
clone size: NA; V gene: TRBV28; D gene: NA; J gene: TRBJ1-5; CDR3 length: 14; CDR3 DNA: TGTGCCAGCAGTCAAACAGGGATCGGGCAGCCCCAACATTTT; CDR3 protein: CASSQTGIGQPQHF
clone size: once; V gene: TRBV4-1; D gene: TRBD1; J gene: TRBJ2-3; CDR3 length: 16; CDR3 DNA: TGTGCCGGCAGCCAGGATCCTGGGACAGGGTGCGATACGCAGTATTTT; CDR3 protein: CAGSQDPGTGCDTQYF
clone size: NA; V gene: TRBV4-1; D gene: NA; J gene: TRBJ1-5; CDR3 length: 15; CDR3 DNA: TGCGCCAGTAGCCCAGCTCCCACCATCACCAAGTCCCAGCATTTT; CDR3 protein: CASSPAPTITKSQHF
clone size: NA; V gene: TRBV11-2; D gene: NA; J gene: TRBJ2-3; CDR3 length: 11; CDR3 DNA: TGTACCAACAGCTTATCAGATACGCGGTATTTT; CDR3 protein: CTNSLSDTRYF
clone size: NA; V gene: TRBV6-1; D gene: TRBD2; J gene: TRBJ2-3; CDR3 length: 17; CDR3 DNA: TGTGCCAGCAGGGGTGCGGGGGGGGAACCCCGGCTGAATACGCAGTATTTT; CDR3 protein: CASRGAGGEPRLNTQYF
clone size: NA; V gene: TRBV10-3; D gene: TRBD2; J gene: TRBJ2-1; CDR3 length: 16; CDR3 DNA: TGTGCCATCAGTGAGGGGACTAGCGGGGGGGACAATGAGCAGTTCTTC; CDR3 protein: CAISEGTSGGDNEQFF
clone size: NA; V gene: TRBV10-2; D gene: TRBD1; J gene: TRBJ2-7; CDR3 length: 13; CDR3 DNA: TGCACCAGTAGTACGGGACAGGGATACGAGCAGTATTTC; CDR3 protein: CTSSTGQGYEQYF
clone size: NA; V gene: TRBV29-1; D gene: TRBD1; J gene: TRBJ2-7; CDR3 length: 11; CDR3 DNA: TGCAGCGGCCGGGACAGCCACGAGCAATACTTC; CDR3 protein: CSGRDSHEQYF
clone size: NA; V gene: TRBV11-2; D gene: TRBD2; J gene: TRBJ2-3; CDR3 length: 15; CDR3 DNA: TGTGCCAGTAGCTTATACGGGGACTACCAGGGTACGCAGTATTTT; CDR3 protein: CASSLYGDYQGTQYF
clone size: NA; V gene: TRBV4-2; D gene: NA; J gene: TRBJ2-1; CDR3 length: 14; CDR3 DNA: TGTGCCAGTCGCCGTGAGGGCCTTTACAATGAGCAGTTCTTC; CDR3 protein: CASRREGLYNEQFF
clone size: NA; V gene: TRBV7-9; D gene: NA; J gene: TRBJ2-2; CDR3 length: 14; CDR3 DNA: TGTACCAGCAGCTTAGGGGGAACCACCGGGGAGCTGTTTTTT; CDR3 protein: CTSSLGGTTGELFF
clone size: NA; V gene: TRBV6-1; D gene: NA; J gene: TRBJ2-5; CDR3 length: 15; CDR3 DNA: TGTGCCAGGAGGAAGGGGGTAGGGGGGGAAGAGACCCGGTACTTC; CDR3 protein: CARRKGVGGEETRYF
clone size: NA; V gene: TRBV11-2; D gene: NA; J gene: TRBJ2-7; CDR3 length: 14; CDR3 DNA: TGCGCCAGCAGCTCCCCCAAGGAGGGGTGGGAGCGGTACTTC; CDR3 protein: CASSSPKEGWERYF
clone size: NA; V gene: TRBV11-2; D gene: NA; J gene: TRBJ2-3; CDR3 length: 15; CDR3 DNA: TGCACCAGCAGCCAACTGGGCAAGGAGAAAGATACGCAGTATTTT; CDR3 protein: CTSSQLGKEKDTQYF